This T cell receptor beta chain was retrieved from a study of blood T cell repertoires in COVID-19. Study background: Samples of COVID-19 (acute and convalescent) were obtained from the United States, Italy and Spain. The cDNA or gDNA used as material had been derived from T cells, B-cell-depleted T cells, or PBMCs.

V dropped 3 bases and J dropped 3; count of bases not matched to a gene: 6. Germline values: CDR1 SNHLY, CDR2 FYNNEI. CDR3 length: 17 amino acids. Produced via immunoSEQ multiplex PCR; TCRdb's table is partial and in-frame only. Of roughly 250,000 clones listed, around 81% were seen once; the top ten hold 2.5% to 3%. Sequenced: peripheral blood. This TCR derives from an older woman with active or convalescent COVID-19. V gene TRBV2 combines with J gene TRBJ2-1; 12 positions match TRBD2. CDR3 region: CASSDTASGGGYNEQFF. DNA of the CDR3: TGTGCCAGCAGTGATACGGCTAGCGGGGGGGGCTACAATGAGCAGTTCTTC.